This TCR beta chain was recorded in a study of blood T cell repertoires in COVID-19. In the study overall: Acute and convalescent COVID-19 samples came from the United States, Italy and Spain. In each case, the material was cDNA or gDNA derived from T cells, B-cell-depleted T cells, or PBMCs.

Original analysis: Estimation of nucleated cell counts relied on the amplification of reference gene primers. Clones were read by immunoSEQ multiplex PCR, and TCRdb kept only the in-frame ones, dropping some. The DNA gave D and trimming, while V, J and clone size come from that table. The sample records 95,000 to 100,000 clones, around 87% being singletons. Sample: peripheral blood. The TCR sequence derives from a woman in her 30s with acute or convalescent COVID-19.

CDR3 nucleotide sequence: TGCGCCAGCAGCCAAGGTCAAGCTAGCAATCAGCCCCAGCATTTT. It yields the protein CASSQGQASNQPQHF. V is TRBV4-1 and J is TRBJ1-5; D is unclear. This CDR3 comprises 15 residues. V dropped 1 base and J dropped 0 bases, with 7 bases sitting between them. The V gene's germline CDR1 is MGHRA and CDR2 YSYEKL.